The 18 T cell receptor beta chains below were found in one sample sequenced in a study of human T cells and chemical hapten exposure. TCRdb recomputed calls from the RACE reads with MiXCR, one row per CDR3 protein. This table holds 30,000 or so distinct CDR3 sequences, 5.8% found once. Sample time point: patch test 3, about 24 weeks after DPC sensitization. The treatment was: therapeutic diphenylcyclopropenone sensitization with weekly scalp DPC. The sequenced sample was whole blood, obtained in connection with sensitization to the hapten diphenylcyclopropenone (DPC). Receptors were obtained from a man aged 30 to 39 with alopecia areata. Some clones in this sample may be carry-over from other donors' samples.

This clonotype appeared many times. The chain employs TRBV12-3 or TRBV12-4 and TRBJ2-5; D not certain. The CDR3 runs to 13 residues. Trimming left V 1 base short and J 5 bases short, with 8 bases between. As DNA, the CDR3 is TGTGCCAGCAGTTTAGTTGTGGGGGAGACCCAGTACTTC. Its translation is CASSLVVGETQYF.

This clonotype was observed at least ten times. The chain has TRBV12-3 or TRBV12-4 and TRBJ2-2; 14 nucleotides agree with TRBD2. V shed 5 bases, J shed 6 bases, and the junction held 8 bases outside the gene matches. The CDR3 loop spans 17 amino acids. The CDR3 sequence: CASSPGTSGGWAGELFF. DNA for the CDR3: TGTGCCAGCAGTCCGGGGACTAGCGGGGGTTGGGCCGGGGAGCTGTTTTTT.

This clonotype was observed at least ten times. This rearrangement joins TRBV24-1 to TRBJ2-1, with 7 bases matching TRBD1. The ends lost 4 bases at V and 5 bases at J; junction bases unmatched: 10. CDR1 is KGHDR and CDR2 is SFDVKD in the germline V gene. The CDR3 has 16 residues. Here the CDR3 reads CATSDLPGTDNNEQFF. CDR3 DNA sequence: TGTGCCACCAGTGACCTACCCGGGACAGATAACAATGAGCAGTTCTTC.

This clonotype was counted ten times or more. The chain couples TRBV19 to TRBJ2-2, with 9 positions matching TRBD2. The trim removed 3 bases at V and 5 bases at J, leaving 4 bases unmatched. Germline V gives CDR1 LNHDA, CDR2 SQIVND (reference sequence). The CDR3 contains 15 residues. The CDR3 DNA reads as TGTGCCAGTAGTATGGTCCTAGCGGGAACCGGGGAGCTGTTTTTT. Translated: CASSMVLAGTGELFF. Drawing the rest from reference TRBV19 and TRBJ2-2, the complete variable domain is DGGITQSPKYLFRKEGQNVTLSCEQNLNHDAMYWYRQDPGQGLRLIYYSQIVNDFQKGDIAEGYSVSREKKESFPLTVTSAQKNPTAFYLCASSMVLAGTGELFFGEGSRLTVL.

The CDR3 sequence: CASSWARDNYGYTF. The CDR3 DNA reads as TGTGCCAGCAGTTGGGCCAGGGATAACTATGGCTACACCTTC. The chain combines TRBV27 with TRBJ1-2, with D possibly matching TRBD1 (5 bases). V was trimmed by 4 bases and J by 1 base, leaving 10 bases between them. The CDR3 is 14 residues long. The germline V gene has CDR1 MNHEY and CDR2 SMNVEV (reference sequence).

This clonotype was counted ten times or more. V gene TRBV2 combines with J gene TRBJ2-7; 9 nucleotides match TRBD1. Germline trimming cut 6 bases from V and 5 bases from J; bases unmatched to any gene: 8. Per the germline V gene, CDR1 is SNHLY and CDR2 is FYNNEI. This CDR3 is 14 amino acids long. The CDR3 region is CASRARTGVDEQYF. The CDR3 DNA sequence: TGTGCCAGCAGGGCCAGGACAGGGGTCGACGAGCAGTACTTC. The whole variable domain, filled in from reference TRBV2 and TRBJ2-7, reads EPEVTQTPSHQVTQMGQEVILRCVPISNHLYFYWYRQILGQKVEFLVSFYNNEISEKSEIFDDQFSVERPDGSNFTLKIRSTKLEDSAMYFCASRARTGVDEQYFGPGTRLTVT.

This clonotype was detected many times. The J gene is TRBJ2-1, the V gene TRBV4-3; 8 bases are a match to TRBD1. Germline values: CDR1 LGHNA, CDR2 YSLEER. V lost 0 bases and J lost 9; bases outside the gene matches: 7. CDR3 size: 15 residues. The DNA of the CDR3 is TGCGCCAGCAGCCAAGATAGGACAGGGTTCCTTGAGCAGTTCTTC. Protein: CASSQDRTGFLEQFF.

This clonotype was seen a few times. The rearrangement uses TRBV5-5 and TRBJ1-5, with 9 bases identical to TRBD1. V trimming: 1 base; J trimming: 8 bases; junction bases outside the gene matches: 7. The germline gives CDR1 SGHKS, CDR2 YYEKEE (reference sequence). The CDR3 is 15 residues long. The CDR3 loop is CASSLMGQGIEPQHF. CDR3 sequence (DNA): TGTGCCAGCAGCTTGATGGGACAGGGAATCGAGCCCCAGCATTTT.

Ten or more counts support this clonotype. V usage is TRBV6-1 and J usage is TRBJ2-6, with D hard to call. Germline loops: CDR1 MNHNS, CDR2 SASEGT. V lost 6 bases and J lost 0, with 9 bases in between. The CDR3 spans 15 residues. For the CDR3, the DNA is TGTGCCAGCAGGGCGAGTGACTCTGGGGCCAACGTCCTGACTTTC. It codes for CASRASDSGANVLTF.

The chain combines TRBV7-9 with TRBJ2-7, with a tentative D call TRBD1 (6 bases). The germline gives CDR1 SEHNR, CDR2 FQNEAQ (reference sequence). The CDR3 spans 19 residues. V was shortened by 5 bases and J by 5 bases, with 31 bases between the two germline ends. DNA for the CDR3: TGTGCCAGCAGCCCCGGCCACAGGGCCGGGATTTGGAACGGGAACGAGCAGTACTTC. This encodes CASSPGHRAGIWNGNEQYF.

This clonotype was seen at least ten times. The chain carries TRBV7-9 and TRBJ2-1; 12 bases map to TRBD2. The germline gives CDR1 SEHNR, CDR2 FQNEAQ (reference sequence). The CDR3 has 15 residues. The V and J ends lost 5 bases and 6 bases, in that order; junction bases with no gene match: 5. The CDR3: CASSPLAGGLNEQFF. DNA for the CDR3: TGTGCCAGCAGCCCTCTAGCGGGAGGGCTCAATGAGCAGTTCTTC.

This clonotype was picked up many times. The J gene is TRBJ2-7, the V gene TRBV7-2; the match to TRBD2 covers 14 bases. This CDR3 has 19 amino acids. Trimming at V came to 3 bases and at J to 0 bases, leaving 10 bases not matched to a gene. CDR1 and CDR2 (germline): SGHTA, FQGNSA. Written as DNA, the CDR3 is TGTGCCAGCAGCTTGGGGGGACTAGCGGGAGTACTAAGCTCCTACGAGCAGTACTTC. Its translation is CASSLGGLAGVLSSYEQYF. Full variable domain (rest looked up from reference TRBV7-2 and TRBJ2-7): GAGVSQSPSNKVTEKGKDVELRCDPISGHTALYWYRQSLGQGLEFLIYFQGNSAPDKSGLPSDRFSAERTGGSVSTLTIQRTQQEDSAVYLCASSLGGLAGVLSSYEQYFGPGTRLTVT.

This clonotype was counted a single time. V and J are TRBV7-9 and TRBJ1-3; D call uncertain. The length of the CDR3 is 12 residues. The germline CDR1 and CDR2 sequences are SEHNR and FQNEAQ (reference sequence). V gave up 8 bases and J gave up 6 bases, with 11 bases separating them. Written as DNA, the CDR3 is TGTGCCAGCCCCCTTGTTGAAAACACCATATATTTT. It codes for CASPLVENTIYF.

The sample holds many counts of this clonotype. The chain has TRBV27 and TRBJ2-1, with 9 bases that match TRBD1. The V and J ends lost 8 bases and 3 bases, in that order; junction bases with no gene match: 11. Germline V gene lookup returns CDR1 MNHEY and CDR2 SMNVEV (reference sequence). The CDR3 runs to 16 residues. The CDR3 here is CASGGGTGSNYNEQFF. In nucleotides, the CDR3 is TGTGCCAGCGGCGGCGGGACAGGGAGCAACTACAATGAGCAGTTCTTC.

This clonotype was seen ten or more times. The V gene is TRBV11-2, the J gene TRBJ2-7; 9 nucleotides match TRBD2. Germline V gene sequence: CDR1 SGHAT, CDR2 FQNNGV. Germline trimming cut 0 bases from V and 0 bases from J; bases unmatched to any gene: 0. The CDR3 has 15 residues. CDR3: CASSLELAGSYEQYF. The DNA for the CDR3 is TGTGCCAGCAGCTTAGAACTAGCGGGCTCCTACGAGCAGTACTTC.

This clonotype has a count of ten or more. The chain links TRBV6-2 or TRBV6-3 to TRBJ2-1; 10 bases agree with TRBD2. V dropped 5 bases and J dropped 0; count of bases not matched to a gene: 4. This CDR3 spans 16 amino acids. Germline V gene data show CDR1 as MNHEY and CDR2 as SVGEGT. CDR3 DNA sequence: TGTGCCAGCAGTCAGGGACTAGCGTTCTCCTACAATGAGCAGTTCTTC. Translated: CASSQGLAFSYNEQFF.

This clonotype was detected ten times or more. This chain connects TRBV20-1 to TRBJ2-2, with no clear D. V was clipped by 4 bases and J by 2 bases, with 8 bases between them. From germline, CDR1 is DFQATT and CDR2 SNEGSKA (reference sequence). This CDR3 contains 13 residues. Here the CDR3 DNA reads TGCAGTGCTATCCAACCTAACACCGGGGAGCTGTTTTTT. Translating it yields CSAIQPNTGELFF.

The chain links TRBV7-9 to TRBJ2-7; 10 bases are shared with TRBD2. Germline-derived CDR1 and CDR2 are SEHNR and FQNEAQ (reference sequence). The V gene end was trimmed by 5 bases and the J gene end by 3 bases; junction bases not matched to a gene: 10. The CDR3 loop spans 16 amino acids. The CDR3 DNA sequence: TGTGCCAGCAGCCCCCCAACTAGCGGGATCGTCTACGAGCAGTACTTC. It yields the protein CASSPPTSGIVYEQYF. The full variable domain, in which reference TRBV7-9 and TRBJ2-7 provide the parts outside the CDR3, is DTGVSQNPRHKITKRGQNVTFRCDPISEHNRLYWYRQTLGQGPEFLTYFQNEAQLEKSRLLSDRFSAERPKGSFSTLEIQRTEQGDSAMYLCASSPPTSGIVYEQYFGPGTRLTVT.